Listed here are 10 T cell receptor beta chains from one sample, sequenced in a study of CD8+ T cells in alopecia areata. Following extraction, RNA underwent reverse transcription to cDNA, which served as the sequencing template. Clones were read by immunoSEQ multiplex PCR, and TCRdb kept only the in-frame ones, dropping some. The repertoire holds around 29,000 clones, with around 80% as singletons. Sequencing was carried out using NKG2D-low CD8+ T cells sorted from blood. The receptors were gathered from a human donor with alopecia areata.

The chain carries TRBV4-1 and TRBJ2-7; 8 positions agree with TRBD1. The CDR3 length is 17 residues. Germline CDR1 reads MGHRA; CDR2 reads YSYEKL. After removal of 0 bases from V and 0 bases from J, the junction contained 7 bases not matched to a gene. The CDR3 DNA is TGCGCCAGCAGCCAAGATTCGGGCAGGGGGCACTCCTACGAGCAGTACTTC. It is translated as CASSQDSGRGHSYEQYF.

The rearrangement links TRBV29-1 to TRBJ2-3, with TRBD2 identical over 8 bases. V dropped 0 bases and J dropped 2; count of bases not matched to a gene: 7. This CDR3 region has 16 residues. CDR1 and CDR2 from the germline V gene are SQVTM and ANQGSEA. CDR3 region: CSVEDLLAEPTDTQYF. The CDR3 nucleotides are TGCAGCGTTGAAGATTTACTAGCGGAGCCCACAGATACGCAGTATTTT.

The V gene is TRBV4-2, the J gene TRBJ2-7; D is uncertain. Trimming left V 0 bases short and J 5 bases short, with 14 bases between. The CDR3 runs to 15 residues. The V gene's germline CDR1 is LGHNA and CDR2 YNFKEQ. CDR3 region: CASSQDSWSEDEQYF. The CDR3 DNA reads TGTGCCAGCAGCCAAGACTCCTGGAGTGAGGACGAGCAGTACTTC.

This clone was seen just once. The chain uses TRBV6-5 and TRBJ2-5; 11 positions agree with TRBD2. The CDR3 loop spans 15 amino acids. Germline V gives CDR1 MNHEY, CDR2 SVGAGI. With V trimmed by 5 bases and J by 3 bases, 5 bases remained unmatched. CDR3 loop: CASSPTSGEKETQYF. The CDR3 coding sequence is TGTGCCAGCAGTCCGACTAGCGGGGAAAAAGAGACCCAGTACTTC.

The rearrangement joins TRBV29-1 to TRBJ1-1; tentative D call: TRBD1 (6 bases). Germline values: CDR1 SQVTM, CDR2 ANQGSEA. The CDR3 sequence is 10 residues long. Here the CDR3 reads CSTEGGLAFF. The CDR3 bases are TGCAGTACTGAGGGGGGGTTAGCTTTCTTT.

In nucleotides, the CDR3 is TGTGCCAGCAGCCAAGGCATCGGGACAGGGTTTCAGCCCCAGCATTTT. Translating gives CASSQGIGTGFQPQHF. The chain uses TRBV4-2 and TRBJ1-5; 9 bases agree with TRBD1. The CDR3 length is 16 residues. V trimming: 1 base; J trimming: 6 bases; junction bases outside the gene matches: 7. Germline CDR1 and CDR2: LGHNA and YNFKEQ.

The rearrangement links TRBV29-1 to TRBJ2-1; 12 bases are a match to TRBD2. V lost 7 bases, J lost 6 bases, and 7 bases stayed unmatched. The CDR3 totals 14 residues. Germline V gene sequence: CDR1 SQVTM, CDR2 ANQGSEA. The DNA for the CDR3 is TGCAGCGCCTGTACTAGCGGGAGGACCAATGAGCAGTTCTTC. Protein sequence: CSACTSGRTNEQFF.

This clone was seen only once. CDR3 nucleotide sequence: TGCGCCAGCAGCTTGGGAGCGGGTGCCAGCTACGAGCAGTACTTC. This sequence encodes CASSLGAGASYEQYF. The V gene is TRBV5-1, the J gene TRBJ2-7, with TRBD2 as a possible D gene (6 bases). This CDR3 region has 15 residues. CDR1 and CDR2 from the germline V gene are SGHRS and YFSETQ. The V and J ends lost 0 bases and 3 bases respectively, with 13 bases between them.

V and J are TRBV5-6 and TRBJ1-2; weak D call: TRBD1 (6 bases). The CDR3 covers 17 residues. The V and J ends lost 2 bases and 3 bases respectively, with 20 bases between them. In germline, CDR1 is SGHDT, CDR2 YYEEEE. CDR3 amino acids: CASSFLMGGGRDYGYTF. The CDR3 DNA sequence: TGTGCCAGCAGCTTTCTAATGGGCGGGGGGCGCGACTATGGCTACACCTTC.

V gene TRBV7-8 combines with J gene TRBJ1-1, with 11 bases lining up with TRBD1. This CDR3 has 15 residues. Germline loops: CDR1 SGHVS, CDR2 FQNEAQ. Unmatched junction bases numbered 4, after V lost 4 bases and J lost 3 bases. CDR3 nucleotide sequence: TGTGCCAGCAGCTACGGGACAGGGGGTGACACTGAAGCTTTCTTT. Translation gives CASSYGTGGDTEAFF. The entire variable domain, with the rest obtained from reference TRBV7-8 and TRBJ1-1, is as follows: GAGVSQSPRYKVAKRGQDVALRCDPISGHVSLFWYQQALGQGPEFLTYFQNEAQLDKSGLPSDRFFAERPEGSVSTLKIQRTQQEDSAVYLCASSYGTGGDTEAFFGQGTRLTVV.